This TCR beta chain was captured in a study of response to subunit inactivated influenza vaccine. Notes on the study in general: Authors suggested that a seasonal influenza vaccination recruits few new T cells each time.

From the RT-PCR reads, TCRdb called clonotypes with MiXCR, one entry per CDR3 protein. Among around 520,000 distinct CDR3 sequences listed, roughly 10% were seen once. This clonotype was seen only a few times. Its specificity is unknown. This clonotype was obtained from a man aged 45-65 years who received an inactivated influenza vaccine. This specimen was PBMCs from blood, taken on the day of vaccination.

The CDR3, as DNA: TGCGCCAGCATGGCTCAGTACTTC. Translating gives CASMAQYF. The rearrangement joins TRBV4-3 to TRBJ2-5; unclear D gene. Germline-derived CDR1 and CDR2 are LGHNA and YSLEER. V lost 7 bases and J 11 bases, leaving 5 bases between the germline ends. This CDR3 spans 8 amino acids.